These T cell receptor beta chains were read from a single sample in a study of shared clonotypes between healthy human individuals. The protocol was immunoSEQ multiplex PCR, while the TCRdb copy is restricted to in-frame clones and leaves out a portion. Among more than 1,200,000 clones, around 98.5% were seen once, and the ten largest hold over 0.3%. The source material was naive CD4+ T cells sorted from blood. The source is a man younger than 45 in good health. Both conserved end residues are part of each CDR3. The order of the fields is clone size, J gene, D gene, V gene, CDR3 protein, CDR3 DNA. The D gene is left open where the match is weak. Clone size is shown for a subset of rows, as once, few, many or a class of expanded clone.

-	TRBJ1-5	-	TRBV28	CASSLSGDLNNQPQHF	TGTGCCAGCAGTTTATCGGGGGACTTAAACAATCAGCCCCAGCATTTT
few	TRBJ1-4	TRBD1	TRBV5-1	CASSFGTGDEKLFF	TGCGCCAGCAGCTTCGGGACAGGGGATGAAAAACTGTTTTTT
-	TRBJ1-2	TRBD1	TRBV27	CASSPRQGAMGYGYTF	TGTGCCAGCAGTCCGCGGCAGGGGGCGATGGGCTATGGCTACACCTTC
-	TRBJ2-7	-	TRBV6-5	CASSGSSVGEQYF	TGTGCCAGCAGTGGGTCCTCCGTTGGAGAGCAGTACTTC
-	TRBJ2-3	TRBD2	TRBV28	CASSPWREGTDTQYF	TGTGCCAGCAGCCCCTGGCGGGAGGGAACAGATACGCAGTATTTT
-	TRBJ1-1	TRBD1	TRBV5-4	CASSKTGQGNTEAFF	TGTGCCAGCAGCAAGACGGGACAGGGGAACACTGAAGCTTTCTTT
-	TRBJ2-5	-	TRBV7-2	CASSSRVETQYF	TGTGCCAGCAGCTCCCGGGTGGAGACCCAGTACTTC
-	TRBJ2-1	-	TRBV6-5	CATTRPGEQFF	TGTGCCACCACCCGGCCGGGGGAGCAGTTCTTC
-	TRBJ2-2	-	TRBV11-2	CASSLEGFRYTGELFF	TGTGCCAGCAGCTTAGAAGGGTTTAGGTACACCGGGGAGCTGTTTTTT
-	TRBJ2-7	-	TRBV19	CARWRGVYFYEQYF	TGTGCCAGGTGGCGAGGGGTCTACTTCTACGAGCAGTACTTC
-	TRBJ2-5	-	TRBV19	CASTRGEVFGSQETQYF	TGTGCCAGTACCCGCGGGGAGGTTTTCGGGTCCCAAGAGACCCAGTACTTC
-	TRBJ2-1	-	TRBV28	CASSLGNEQFF	TGTGCCAGCAGTTTGGGAAATGAGCAGTTCTTC
-	TRBJ2-1	TRBD1	TRBV10-3	CAISDGQGAYNEQFF	TGTGCCATCAGCGACGGACAGGGTGCGTACAATGAGCAGTTCTTC
-	TRBJ2-7	-	TRBV15	CATSTRGGYEQYF	TGTGCCACCAGCACTAGGGGAGGCTACGAGCAGTACTTC
-	TRBJ2-1	TRBD2	TRBV2	CASSERREGNEQFF	TGTGCCAGCAGTGAAAGGCGGGAGGGCAATGAGCAGTTCTTC
-	TRBJ2-3	-	TRBV7-2	CASSLDGLHTDTQYF	TGTGCCAGCAGCTTAGACGGGCTCCACACAGATACGCAGTATTTT
few	TRBJ1-2	-	TRBV7-9	CASSPAADYGYTF	TGTGCCAGCAGCCCAGCGGCAGACTATGGCTACACCTTC
-	TRBJ2-7	-	TRBV2	CASRFGFAASYEQYF	TGTGCCAGCAGGTTCGGGTTTGCGGCATCCTACGAGCAGTACTTC